A single sample gave rise to the 3 T cell receptor beta chains below, sequenced in a study of cytomegalovirus exposure and HLA in healthy donors. Primers included in the PCR were 60 Vbeta and 13 Jbeta primers. Produced via immunoSEQ multiplex PCR; TCRdb's table is partial and in-frame only. The specimen's table records 140,000 to 150,000 clones. The sample was PBMCs. The receptors originated from a male donor in good health and CMV-seronegative.

The chain combines TRBV11-1 with TRBJ1-6; no clear D. There are 13 residues in the CDR3. V was cut by 2 bases and J by 6 bases, with 5 bases left in between. Per the germline V gene, CDR1 is SGHAT and CDR2 is FQDESV (reference sequence). Here the CDR3 DNA reads TGTGCCAGCAGCTTACAACTTAATTCACCCCTCCACTTT. It is translated as CASSLQLNSPLHF.

The V gene is TRBV2, the J gene TRBJ1-1, with D unclear. The CDR3 has 14 amino acids. V shed 5 bases and J shed 0 bases, with 10 bases lying between them. The germline gives CDR1 SNHLY, CDR2 FYNNEI. The CDR3 reads CASSQDSLNTEAFF. CDR3 DNA: TGTGCCAGCAGTCAGGATAGTCTGAACACTGAAGCTTTCTTT.

The rearrangement uses TRBV5-1 and TRBJ2-2; 7 bases fit TRBD1. The CDR3 extends over 16 amino acids. V was pared by 0 bases and J by 4 bases, with 6 bases of the junction left unmatched. In germline, CDR1 is SGHRS, CDR2 YFSETQ. The CDR3 DNA sequence: TGCGCCAGCAGCTTGGTAGGGGGCTCGAGCACCGGGGAGCTGTTTTTT. It yields the protein CASSLVGGSSTGELFF.